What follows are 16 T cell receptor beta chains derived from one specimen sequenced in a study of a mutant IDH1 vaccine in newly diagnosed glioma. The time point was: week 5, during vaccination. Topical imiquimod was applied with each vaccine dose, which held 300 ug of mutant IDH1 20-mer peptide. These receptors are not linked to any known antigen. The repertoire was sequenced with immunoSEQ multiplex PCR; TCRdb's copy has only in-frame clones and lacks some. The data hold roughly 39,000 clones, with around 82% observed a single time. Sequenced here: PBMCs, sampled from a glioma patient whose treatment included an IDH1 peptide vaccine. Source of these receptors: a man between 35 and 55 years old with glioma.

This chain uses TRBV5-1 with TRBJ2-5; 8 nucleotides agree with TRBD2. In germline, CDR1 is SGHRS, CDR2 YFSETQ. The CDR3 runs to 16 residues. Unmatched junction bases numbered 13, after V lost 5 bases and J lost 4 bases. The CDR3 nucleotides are TGCGCCAGCAGACTGAGCGGGGGCGTCGAATCAGAGACCCAGTACTTC. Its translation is CASRLSGGVESETQYF. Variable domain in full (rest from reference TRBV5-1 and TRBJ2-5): KAGVTQTPRYLIKTRGQQVTLSCSPISGHRSVSWYQQTPGQGLQFLFEYFSETQRNKGNFPGRFSGRQFSNSRSEMNVSTLELGDSALYLCASRLSGGVESETQYFGPGTRLLVL.

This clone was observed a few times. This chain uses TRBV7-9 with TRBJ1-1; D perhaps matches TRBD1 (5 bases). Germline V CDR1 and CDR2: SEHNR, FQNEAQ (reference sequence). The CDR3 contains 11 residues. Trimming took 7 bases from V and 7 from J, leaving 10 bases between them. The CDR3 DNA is TGTGCCAGCACCATTGGGGGTGAAGCTTTCTTT. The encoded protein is CASTIGGEAFF.

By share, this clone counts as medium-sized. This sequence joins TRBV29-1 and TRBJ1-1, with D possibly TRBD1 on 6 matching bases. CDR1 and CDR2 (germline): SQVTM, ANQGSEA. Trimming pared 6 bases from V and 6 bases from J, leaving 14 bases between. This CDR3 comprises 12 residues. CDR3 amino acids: CSVQRDKPEAFF. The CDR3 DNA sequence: TGCAGCGTCCAACGGGACAAACCTGAAGCTTTCTTT.

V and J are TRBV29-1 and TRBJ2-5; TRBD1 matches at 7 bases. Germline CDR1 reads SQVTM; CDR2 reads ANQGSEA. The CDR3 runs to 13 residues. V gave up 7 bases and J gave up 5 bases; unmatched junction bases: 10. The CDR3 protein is CSGQGLGVETQYF. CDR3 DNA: TGCAGCGGACAGGGATTAGGGGTCGAGACCCAGTACTTC.

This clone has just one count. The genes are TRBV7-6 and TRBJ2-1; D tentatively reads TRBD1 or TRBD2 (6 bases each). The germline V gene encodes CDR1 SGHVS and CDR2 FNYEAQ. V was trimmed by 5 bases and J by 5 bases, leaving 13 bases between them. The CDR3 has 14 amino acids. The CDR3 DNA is TGTGCCAGCAGCCGGAGGGGGGCTCACAATGAGCAGTTCTTC. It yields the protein CASSRRGAHNEQFF. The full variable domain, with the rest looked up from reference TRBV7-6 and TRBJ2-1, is GAGVSQSPRYKVTKRGQDVALRCDPISGHVSLYWYRQALGQGPEFLTYFNYEAQQDKSGLPNDRFSAERPEGSISTLTIQRTEQRDSAMYRCASSRRGAHNEQFFGPGTRLTVL.

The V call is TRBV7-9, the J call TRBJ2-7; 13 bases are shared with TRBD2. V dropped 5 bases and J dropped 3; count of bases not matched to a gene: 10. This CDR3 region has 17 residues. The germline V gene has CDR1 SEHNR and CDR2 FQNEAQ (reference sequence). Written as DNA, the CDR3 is TGTGCCAGCAGCCCCAGGGAACTAGCGGGGGGGCTCTACGAGCAGTACTTC. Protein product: CASSPRELAGGLYEQYF.

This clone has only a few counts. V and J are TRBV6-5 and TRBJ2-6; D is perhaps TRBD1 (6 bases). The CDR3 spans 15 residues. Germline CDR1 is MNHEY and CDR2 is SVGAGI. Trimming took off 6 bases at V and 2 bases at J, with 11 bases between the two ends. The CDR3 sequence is CASRQGFAGANVLTF. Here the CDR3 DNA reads TGTGCCAGCAGACAGGGATTCGCTGGGGCCAACGTCCTGACTTTC.

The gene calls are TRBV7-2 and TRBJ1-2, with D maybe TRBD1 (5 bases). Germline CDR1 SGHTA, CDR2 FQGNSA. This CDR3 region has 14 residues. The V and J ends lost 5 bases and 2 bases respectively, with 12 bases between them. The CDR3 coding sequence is TGTGCCAGCAGCCCCTTACAGGCCAACTATGGCTACACCTTC. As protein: CASSPLQANYGYTF.

The CDR3 region is CASSEQNYGYTF. The DNA for the CDR3 is TGTGCCAGCAGTGAACAGAACTATGGCTACACCTTC. The chain employs TRBV2 and TRBJ1-2; no firm D call. CDR1 is SNHLY and CDR2 is FYNNEI in the germline V gene. V was clipped by 2 bases and J by 2 bases, with 3 bases between them. The CDR3 loop spans 12 amino acids.

The CDR3 loop is CASSEGTVAAEQYF. The CDR3 nucleotides are TGTGCCAGCAGTGAAGGGACAGTTGCAGCCGAGCAGTACTTC. V gene TRBV2 combines with J gene TRBJ2-7, with D possibly TRBD1 on 6 matching bases. The CDR3 is made up of 14 amino acids. Trimming took 1 base from V and 6 from J, leaving 13 bases between them. Germline CDR1 reads SNHLY; CDR2 reads FYNNEI.

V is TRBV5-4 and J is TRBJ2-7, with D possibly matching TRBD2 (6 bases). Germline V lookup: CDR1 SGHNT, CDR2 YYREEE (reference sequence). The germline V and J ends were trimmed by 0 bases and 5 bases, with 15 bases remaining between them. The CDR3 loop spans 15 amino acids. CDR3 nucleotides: TGTGCCAGCAGCTTGGACCTCGGGAGTTTTGACGAGCAGTACTTC. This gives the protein CASSLDLGSFDEQYF.

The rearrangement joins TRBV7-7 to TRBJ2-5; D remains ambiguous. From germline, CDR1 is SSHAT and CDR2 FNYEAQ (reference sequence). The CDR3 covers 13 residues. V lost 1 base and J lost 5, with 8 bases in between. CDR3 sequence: CASSLVSLETQYF. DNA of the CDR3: TGTGCCAGCAGCTTAGTCTCGCTCGAGACCCAGTACTTC.

The CDR3 spells CASRAGLNTGELFF. CDR3 nucleotides: TGTGCCAGCAGGGCGGGGCTTAACACCGGGGAGCTGTTTTTT. J is TRBJ2-2 and V is TRBV2; perhaps TRBD2 as D (6 bases). The CDR3 is made up of 14 amino acids. Trimming left V 6 bases short and J 2 bases short, with 10 bases between. The germline V gene has CDR1 SNHLY and CDR2 FYNNEI.

The CDR3 here is CASSPEAGPRETQYF. CDR3 DNA: TGTGCCAGCTCACCGGAGGCGGGCCCCCGCGAGACCCAGTACTTC. V usage is TRBV18 and J usage is TRBJ2-5, with D maybe TRBD2 (5 bases). V was cut by 3 bases and J by 5 bases, with 16 bases left in between. Germline V gene lookup returns CDR1 KGHSH and CDR2 LQKENI. This CDR3 has 15 residues.

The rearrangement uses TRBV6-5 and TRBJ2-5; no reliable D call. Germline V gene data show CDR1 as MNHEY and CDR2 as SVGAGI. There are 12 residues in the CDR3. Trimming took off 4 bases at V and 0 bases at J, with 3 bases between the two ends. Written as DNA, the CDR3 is TGTGCCAGCAGTTCGTACCAAGAGACCCAGTACTTC. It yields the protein CASSSYQETQYF.

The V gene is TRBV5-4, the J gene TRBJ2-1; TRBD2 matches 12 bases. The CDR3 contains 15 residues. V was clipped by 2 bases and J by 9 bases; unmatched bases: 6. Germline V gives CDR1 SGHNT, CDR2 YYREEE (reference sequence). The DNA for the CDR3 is TGTGCCAGCAGCTTTACTAGCGGGGGGTGGGGTGAGCAGTTCTTC. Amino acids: CASSFTSGGWGEQFF.